This T cell receptor (beta chain) originates from a study of blood T cell repertoires in COVID-19 (dated by TCRdb to the early 2020s). Describing the broader study: Collaborator samples came from the United States, Italy and Spain and covered acute and convalescent phases of COVID-19. The material from the prospective study consisted of cDNA or gDNA derived from T cells, B-cell-depleted T cells, or PBMCs. The dataset comprised deeply sampled blood TCRbeta repertoires from subjects exposed to, actively infected with, or recovered from COVID-19. The repertoires were released in a freely available public database meant as a resource for research on the immune response to SARS-CoV-2. Samples came from the ongoing ImmuneRACE study (first 160 participants) plus 1,254 subjects from 6 global collaborators. Nearly every sample came with metadata listing a de-identified subject ID, COVID-19 status, age in years and sex. Where HLA class I and class II types were available, the types were taken from metadata supplied by the sample provider, not from assay-based typing.

Whole blood was collected in K2EDTA tubes by collaborating institutions according to the institutions' own protocols. For TCRbeta analysis, collaborators shipped samples as frozen whole blood, isolated PBMCs, or DNA extracted from either of those sample types. The paper's findings and limits, for the study overall: How much clinical and demographic metadata was included differed by source and by participant, and the metadata was provided uncurated.

The immunoSEQ Assay, a bias-controlled multiplex PCR, was used to amplify TCRbeta CDR3 regions from genomic DNA. Concerning the study's data processing: The number of nucleated cells in each sample was estimated from the amplification of reference gene primers within the assay. Sequence reads were collapsed and filtered to measure the absolute abundance of every unique TCRbeta CDR3 rearrangement. Productive Simpson clonality was computed per sample as the square root of Simpson's diversity index over productive rearrangements. Held by TCRdb, this immuneACCESS table contains in-frame sequences only and omits some clones. Under half of the omission traces to an unresolved V gene where checked; the cause of the rest is unknown. For V, J and clone size, that table is used; D and trimming come from the DNA. Present in this sample are approximately 120,000 clones, 84% of which were seen just once. Clones ranked in the top ten supply 5.5% to 8% of the sample.

Details on this clone: The target of this receptor is not known. The record has no base qualities; no much larger clone is one base away.

The origin of this receptor is a woman aged 45 to 65 with acute or convalescent COVID-19. Material for sequencing was peripheral blood.

The CDR3 protein sequence reads: CASSLVGGNTEAFF. The nucleotide sequence reads TGTGCCAGCAGCTTGGTCGGGGGGAACACTGAAGCTTTCTTT. The rearrangement joined TRBV5-6 to TRBJ1-1, with a tentative D gene TRBD1 over 5 matching bases. Between the V and J ends, shortened by 0 bases and 1 base respectively, the junction contains 7 bases. The CDR3 runs 14 residues from the cysteine to the phenylalanine. Left in the record is the CDR3 DNA by itself, 42 bases read in frame from the first base. From the germline V gene, CDR1 is SGHDT and CDR2 is YYEEEE. Beyond the CDR3, the reference TRBV5-6 and TRBJ1-1 genes provide the residues; the full variable domain reads: DAGVTQSPTHLIKTRGQQVTLRCSPKSGHDTVSWYQQALGQGPQFIFQYYEEEERQRGNFPDRFSGHQFPNYSSELNVNALLLGDSALYLCASSLVGGNTEAFFGQGTRLTVV.